What follows describes a single T cell receptor (beta chain). The clone's antigen remains unknown. Base qualities are not provided; no much larger clone lies one nucleotide away. The data were taken from a study of T cell responses to AZD1222 COVID-19 vaccine (dated by TCRdb to the early 2020s). Looking at the study overall: A total of about 240 trial participants underwent TCR sequencing, of whom some 210 received two doses of AZD1222 and approximately 25 received two doses of the MenACWY control vaccine. Trial participants were enrolled into age subgroups of 18-55, 56-69 and 70-plus years, which contained approximately 150, 28 and 58 TCR-sequenced participants, respectively.

The time point label of this sample denotes: about 28 days (+/-7) after the second vaccine dose. AZD1222 recipients whose second dose came at about 4 weeks and those whose second dose came at about 12 weeks were combined into one group, since spike-specific TCR depth and breadth did not differ between the two schedules. The vaccinee samples were drawn from two UK trials, COV001 and COV002, one of which was a single-blind randomized controlled phase 2/3 trial testing AZD1222 (ChAdOx1 nCoV-19) in healthy adults. For TCRbeta chain sequencing, PBMC samples from trial participants were taken at day 0 and at day 28 after the second dose. The CDR3 regions of human TCRbeta chains were analyzed by immunosequencing. Concerning the study's data processing: Repertoire TCRs were checked for matches against a reference library of SARS-CoV-2-specific TCRs that had been generated using the MIRA antigen-specificity platform. Breadth was defined as the fraction of unique TCRs that were SARS-CoV-2-associated, and depth was defined as the fraction of total T cells that were SARS-CoV-2-associated. Using the MIRA data, each spike-specific TCR was mapped to the spike region that the TCR reacts to and placed in a CD4 or CD8 class. Log10-transformed breadth and depth values were compared by one-way ANOVA with Sidak's multiple comparisons tests. What TCRdb holds here is the immuneACCESS table cut down to in-frame rearrangements. Part of the clones is not present; checked against another copy, under half of the missing clones reflect an unresolved V gene, and the others are unexplained. The V and J calls and clone size are taken from that table; D and trimming were inferred from the DNA. The sample includes over 20,000 clones, with 80% to 90% observed a single time. 30% to 40% of the sample is taken by the ten largest.

Study-wide findings and limitations: Spike-specific TCR breadth and depth rose significantly after two AZD1222 doses compared with day 0 and with MenACWY recipients. Conclusions about previously exposed vaccinees are limited, since just a handful of AZD1222 recipients were seropositive for SARS-CoV-2 at baseline. In the small 56-69-year group, the increase in depth fell short of significance, most likely because of low power. Because no samples from the day 14 peak response were available, repertoires could be characterized only after the peak T cell response. Epitopes outside the regions mutated in the B.1.351 and B.1.1.7 variants were reportedly recognized by nearly half of the unique spike-specific TCRs. Vaccine-associated CD4 TCRs spanned the whole spike protein, with dominant responses in regions 160-218 and 743-854. Participants were mostly white British and included more females than males, and it was suggested by the authors that clonal diversity may have been underestimated.

CDR1 and CDR2 were assigned from the germline V gene as LGHNA and YSLEER. V loses 0 bases, J loses 7 bases, and the germline ends lie 15 bases apart. From its cysteine to its phenylalanine, the CDR3 spans 16 amino acids. The entry retains the CDR3 DNA only, 48 bases that are in frame from base 1. The chain couples TRBV4-3 to TRBJ1-4; the D segment could be TRBD1, given 5 matching bases. This clonotype was obtained from an adult who received the AZD1222 COVID-19 vaccine. The sequencing here drew on peripheral blood, taken 28 days after the second AZD1222 dose. The CDR3 is CASSQELGGVSEKLFF. The DNA is as follows: TGCGCCAGCAGCCAAGAACTGGGAGGGGTTAGTGAAAAACTGTTTTTT.